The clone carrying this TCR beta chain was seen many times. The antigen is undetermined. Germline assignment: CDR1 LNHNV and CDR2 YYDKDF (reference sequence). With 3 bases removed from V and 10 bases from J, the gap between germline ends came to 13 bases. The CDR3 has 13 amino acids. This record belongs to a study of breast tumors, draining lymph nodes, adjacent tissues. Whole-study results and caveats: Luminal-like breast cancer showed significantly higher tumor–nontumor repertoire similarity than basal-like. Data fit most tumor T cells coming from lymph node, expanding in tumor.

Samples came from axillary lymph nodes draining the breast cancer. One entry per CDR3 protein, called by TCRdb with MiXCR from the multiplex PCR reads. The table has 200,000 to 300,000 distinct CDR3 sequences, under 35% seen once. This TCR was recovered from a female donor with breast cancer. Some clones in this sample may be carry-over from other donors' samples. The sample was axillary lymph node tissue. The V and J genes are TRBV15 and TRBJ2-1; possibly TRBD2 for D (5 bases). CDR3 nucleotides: TGTGCCACCAGCAGGGGGAGTGGCGGGGAGCAGTTCTTC. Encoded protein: CATSRGSGGEQFF.